These 31 T cell receptor beta chains share one sample of origin, sequenced in a study of beta chain features in type 1 diabetes. cDNA synthesis used the whole RNA isolate, giving expressed TCRB sequences. Repertoires were generated with immunoSEQ multiplex PCR, while TCRdb's copy carries only in-frame clones and drops some. The sample holds hundreds of thousands of clones, approximately 10% seen once. Whole-study results and caveats: Across all four CD4+ subsets, people with type 1 diabetes showed modestly shorter TCRB CDR3s.

The antigens these receptors bind are not known. The sample taken for sequencing was naive CD4+ T cells from blood. Source of these receptors: a man between 25 and 39 years old with type 1 diabetes.

The chain joins TRBV30 to TRBJ2-1, with TRBD2 as a possible D gene (6 bases). The CDR3 is 15 residues long. Germline CDR1 GTSNPN, CDR2 SVGIG (reference sequence). V was cut by 0 bases and J by 0 bases, with 9 bases left in between. DNA for the CDR3: TGTGCCTGGAGTGTAGACGGGAGCTCCTACAATGAGCAGTTCTTC. The encoded protein is CAWSVDGSSYNEQFF.

This clone was counted between two and nine times. V usage is TRBV11-3 and J usage is TRBJ2-3; possibly TRBD2 for D (6 bases). Looked up from germline, CDR1 is SGHNT and CDR2 is YENEEA. V was clipped by 1 base and J by 6 bases, with 8 bases between them. CDR3 length: 13 residues. For the CDR3, the DNA is TGTGCCAGCAGCTTAGGGGAGGCGGATACGCAGTATTTT. It codes for CASSLGEADTQYF.

This clone turned up a few times. The genes are TRBV4-1 and TRBJ2-5; 12 bases match TRBD2. Germline values: CDR1 MGHRA, CDR2 YSYEKL. The CDR3 covers 15 residues. Unmatched junction bases numbered 5, after V lost 4 bases and J lost 5 bases. Here the CDR3 DNA reads TGCGCCAGCAGCCTTCTAGCGGGGGGGCGGGAGACCCAGTACTTC. This translates into CASSLLAGGRETQYF.

The rearrangement links TRBV18 to TRBJ1-1; D might be TRBD1 (5 bases). Germline CDR1 is KGHSH and CDR2 is LQKENI. The CDR3 totals 12 residues. The V and J ends lost 5 bases and 4 bases respectively, with 8 bases between them. DNA for the CDR3: TGTGCCAGCTCAAAGGGGCGCACTGAAGCTTTCTTT. It encodes CASSKGRTEAFF. Using reference TRBV18 and TRBJ1-1 for the parts outside the CDR3, the full variable domain is NAGVMQNPRHLVRRRGQEARLRCSPMKGHSHVYWYRQLPEEGLKFMVYLQKENIIDESGMPKERFSAEFPKEGPSILRIQQVVRGDSAAYFCASSKGRTEAFFGQGTRLTVV.

The chain has TRBV7-2 and TRBJ2-1, with a tentative D call TRBD1 (5 bases). Trimming took off 3 bases at V and 4 bases at J, with 13 bases between the two ends. This CDR3 is built from 15 residues. Germline CDR1 and CDR2: SGHTA and FQGNSA. CDR3 nucleotide sequence: TGTGCCAGCAGCTTGACCCTTGACAGATACAATGAGCAGTTCTTC. This sequence encodes CASSLTLDRYNEQFF.

In this sample, this clone turned up a few times. The rearrangement joins TRBV18 to TRBJ1-5, with D perhaps TRBD1 (5 bases). CDR3 length: 15 residues. V lost 6 bases and J 0 bases, leaving 12 bases between the germline ends. CDR1 is KGHSH and CDR2 is LQKENI in the germline V gene. CDR3 protein: CASSPDRPSNQPQHF. The CDR3 nucleotides read TGTGCCAGCTCTCCCGACAGACCTAGCAATCAGCCCCAGCATTTT.

The chain links TRBV19 to TRBJ2-7; TRBD2 might be the D (6 bases). The germline CDR1 and CDR2 sequences are LNHDA and SQIVND (reference sequence). Trimming left V 6 bases short and J 0 bases short, with 15 bases between. The CDR3 runs to 15 residues. CDR3 region: CASRSGTGSSYEQYF. The CDR3 region has the DNA TGTGCCAGTAGATCCGGGACCGGGAGCTCCTACGAGCAGTACTTC.

The chain carries TRBV29-1 and TRBJ1-1; TRBD1 might be the D (5 bases). V lost 4 bases and J lost 1, with 13 bases in between. Germline assignment: CDR1 SQVTM and CDR2 ANQGSEA. The CDR3 loop spans 14 amino acids. This chain's CDR3 is CSVAPGLTNTEAFF. In nucleotides, the CDR3 is TGCAGCGTTGCCCCGGGACTGACGAACACTGAAGCTTTCTTT.

The chain recombines TRBV25-1 with TRBJ1-5; TRBD1 is a possible D gene (5 bases). Trimming left V 3 bases short and J 4 bases short, with 10 bases between. From germline, CDR1 is MGHDK and CDR2 SYGVNS. The CDR3 has 14 residues. The DNA of the CDR3 is TGTGCCAGCAGTGAGACAGCGTGGAATCAGCCCCAGCATTTT. Its translation is CASSETAWNQPQHF.

This clone was recorded a few times. The chain joins TRBV4-2 to TRBJ2-5; no reliable D call. Trimming stripped 4 bases from V and 1 base from J, with 7 bases between. Germline loops: CDR1 LGHNA, CDR2 YNFKEQ. The CDR3 is 13 residues long. CDR3 sequence: CASSLDFQETQYF. CDR3 sequence (DNA): TGTGCCAGCAGCCTCGACTTCCAAGAGACCCAGTACTTC.

The rearrangement links TRBV19 to TRBJ1-1; D might be TRBD1 (5 bases). V shed 3 bases and J shed 3 bases, with 8 bases lying between them. From germline, CDR1 is LNHDA and CDR2 SQIVND (reference sequence). The CDR3 is made up of 13 amino acids. CDR3 loop: CASSIWGDTEAFF. Written as DNA, the CDR3 is TGTGCCAGTAGTATCTGGGGGGACACTGAAGCTTTCTTT. Full variable domain (outside the CDR3, taken from reference TRBV19 and TRBJ1-1): DGGITQSPKYLFRKEGQNVTLSCEQNLNHDAMYWYRQDPGQGLRLIYYSQIVNDFQKGDIAEGYSVSREKKESFPLTVTSAQKNPTAFYLCASSIWGDTEAFFGQGTRLTVV.

This clone was seen a handful of times. J is TRBJ1-1 and V is TRBV30, with D uncertain. This CDR3 region has 16 residues. Trimming took 2 bases from V and 4 from J, leaving 20 bases between them. Germline values: CDR1 GTSNPN, CDR2 SVGIG (reference sequence). CDR3 amino acids: CAWSSVRGGPGTEAFF. The CDR3 DNA sequence: TGTGCCTGGAGTTCCGTCCGGGGAGGGCCGGGCACTGAAGCTTTCTTT.

The genes are TRBV4-3 and TRBJ1-3, with TRBD1 identical over 8 bases. J gave up 1 base and V 3 bases, and 2 bases lay outside the gene matches. The CDR3 contains 15 residues. CDR1 and CDR2 from the germline V gene are LGHNA and YSLEER. CDR3 in amino acids: CASSQRTGSGNTIYF. The CDR3 DNA sequence: TGCGCCAGCAGCCAGAGGACAGGGTCTGGAAACACCATATATTTT.

This clone has just a few counts. This chain links TRBV7-9 with TRBJ1-2; D is unclear. CDR3 length: 13 residues. Trimming pared 5 bases from V and 5 bases from J, leaving 12 bases between. CDR1 SEHNR and CDR2 FQNEAQ come from the germline V gene (reference sequence). The CDR3 here is CASSLNGLYGYTF. The CDR3 DNA reads TGTGCCAGCAGCCTAAATGGACTGTATGGCTACACCTTC.

This clone turned up a few times. The CDR3 loop is CASSSLPKRGGYTF. For the CDR3, the DNA is TGCGCCAGCAGCTCGCTCCCAAAGAGAGGAGGCTACACCTTC. The V call is TRBV5-1, the J call TRBJ1-2; D call uncertain. The length of the CDR3 is 14 residues. The V end was cut by 3 bases, the J end by 8 bases, with 17 bases between. Germline CDR1 reads SGHRS; CDR2 reads YFSETQ.

This clone was found a few times. This chain uses TRBV25-1 with TRBJ1-6; D gene uncertain. The CDR3 is 11 residues long. CDR1 is MGHDK, CDR2 SYGVNS, per germline. Deletions cut 7 bases from V and 10 bases from J, with 8 bases between. In nucleotides, the CDR3 is TGTGCCAGCACTTGGGAGTCACCCCTCCACTTT. Translated: CASTWESPLHF.

The chain uses TRBV11-2 and TRBJ2-5, with TRBD1 matching over 9 bases. J was trimmed by 4 bases and V by 5 bases; bases with no gene match: 8. This CDR3 is 15 amino acids long. Germline CDR1 reads SGHAT; CDR2 reads FQNNGV. The CDR3 sequence is CASSIQGASGETQYF. The CDR3 DNA sequence: TGTGCCAGCAGCATACAGGGGGCTAGCGGAGAGACCCAGTACTTC.

CDR3 DNA sequence: TGTGCCAGCAGTTCGAATCAGGGGACAGGGCCGGCTTTCTTT. Its protein is CASSSNQGTGPAFF. V gene TRBV5-4 combines with J gene TRBJ1-1, with 9 bases aligning to TRBD1. Per germline, CDR1 SGHNT and CDR2 YYREEE (reference sequence). Trimming cost V 5 bases and J 11 bases; bases outside gene matches: 13. This CDR3 is built from 14 residues.

This clone has just a few counts. The chain links TRBV7-2 to TRBJ2-5, with 10 bases aligning to TRBD2. The CDR3 consists of 16 residues. The trim removed 5 bases at V and 5 bases at J, leaving 11 bases unmatched. Germline V lookup: CDR1 SGHTA, CDR2 FQGNSA. The CDR3 sequence: CASSPGASGGSETQYF. CDR3 DNA sequence: TGTGCCAGCAGCCCTGGGGCTAGCGGGGGAAGTGAGACCCAGTACTTC. Looking up the rest from reference TRBV7-2 and TRBJ2-5 gives the full variable domain: GAGVSQSPSNKVTEKGKDVELRCDPISGHTALYWYRQSLGQGLEFLIYFQGNSAPDKSGLPSDRFSAERTGGSVSTLTIQRTQQEDSAVYLCASSPGASGGSETQYFGPGTRLLVL.

The gene calls are TRBV6-6 and TRBJ2-3, with D perhaps TRBD1 (6 bases). Trimming left V 5 bases short and J 10 bases short, with 13 bases between. Germline values: CDR1 MNHNY, CDR2 SVGAGI (reference sequence). The CDR3 runs to 12 residues. The CDR3 protein is CASSTGQTAQYF. CDR3 coding DNA: TGTGCCAGCAGTACAGGGCAAACAGCGCAGTATTTT.

In the case of this clone: An end of the junction does not agree with germline; a read error may underlie this. The CDR3 coding sequence is TGCGCCAGCAGCCAAGTGTACCAGTACCAAGAGACCCAGTACTTC. Its protein is CASSQVYQYQETQYF. The chain carries TRBV5-4 and TRBJ2-5; D unclear. This CDR3 comprises 15 residues. Germline V lookup: CDR1 SGHNT, CDR2 YYREEE (reference sequence).

This sequence joins TRBV5-1 and TRBJ1-6, with 8 bases fitting TRBD1. Germline CDR1 is SGHRS and CDR2 is YFSETQ. This CDR3 has 15 amino acids. The junction had 6 bases not matched to a gene; V was cut back by 4 bases and J by 6 bases. Here the CDR3 DNA reads TGCGCCAGCAGCGAAGGACAGGGTGGTAATTCACCCCTCCACTTT. Translating it yields CASSEGQGGNSPLHF. The full variable domain, completed using reference TRBV5-1 and TRBJ1-6, is KAGVTQTPRYLIKTRGQQVTLSCSPISGHRSVSWYQQTPGQGLQFLFEYFSETQRNKGNFPGRFSGRQFSNSRSEMNVSTLELGDSALYLCASSEGQGGNSPLHFGNGTRLTVT.

This chain joins TRBV7-3 and TRBJ2-3; 7 positions match TRBD2. Germline CDR1 reads SGHTA; CDR2 reads FQGTGA. Trimming cost V 6 bases and J 1 base; bases outside gene matches: 4. CDR3 length equals 14 residues. The CDR3 DNA follows: TGTGCCAGCAGTCAGCGGGATCGCACAGATACGCAGTATTTT. It specifies CASSQRDRTDTQYF.

The rearrangement joins TRBV4-3 to TRBJ2-1, with 11 bases that match TRBD2. Germline CDR1 and CDR2: LGHNA and YSLEER. Trimming removed 3 bases from V and 4 bases from J; junction bases left unmatched: 11. This CDR3 has 18 amino acids. This chain's CDR3 is CASSHRLAGMSDYNEQFF. The CDR3 nucleotides read TGCGCCAGCAGCCACCGACTAGCGGGGATGTCGGATTACAATGAGCAGTTCTTC.

This clone was counted only a few times. The chain has TRBV7-8 and TRBJ2-5; TRBD2 matches 10 bases. Per germline, CDR1 SGHVS and CDR2 FQNEAQ. Trimming at V came to 2 bases and at J to 2 bases, leaving 5 bases not matched to a gene. This CDR3 has 16 amino acids. CDR3 sequence reads: CASSLNSGGNQETQYF. The CDR3 DNA reads as TGTGCCAGCAGCTTAAATAGCGGGGGGAATCAAGAGACCCAGTACTTC.

This clone has just a few counts. One junction end disagrees with the germline gene, perhaps due to a read error. The chain is built from TRBV5-6 and TRBJ2-1; possible D gene TRBD1, 6 bases. Germline CDR1 and CDR2: SGHDT and YYEEEE. The CDR3 is made up of 15 amino acids. The CDR3 loop reads CASRLGAFSYNEQFF. CDR3 sequence (DNA): TGTGCCAGCCGCTTGGGGGCTTTCTCCTACAATGAGCAGTTCTTC.

The chain is built from TRBV6-6 and TRBJ2-5; tentative D call: TRBD1 (5 bases). Germline values: CDR1 MNHNY, CDR2 SVGAGI (reference sequence). V was cut by 5 bases and J by 5 bases, with 15 bases left in between. The CDR3 is 14 amino acids. In DNA, the CDR3 is TGTGCCAGCAGTGACCCCCCAGGGTCGGAGACCCAGTACTTC. Its protein is CASSDPPGSETQYF.

This clone was detected only a few times. As DNA, the CDR3 is TGCAGCGCTTGGACAGGAGAAACTCAGACTGAAGCTTTCTTT. Translation: CSAWTGETQTEAFF. The rearrangement uses TRBV29-1 and TRBJ1-1; 7 bases are shared with TRBD1. V shed 7 bases, J shed 5 bases, and the junction held 13 bases outside the gene matches. The V gene's germline CDR1 is SQVTM and CDR2 ANQGSEA. The CDR3 sequence is 14 residues long.

The chain couples TRBV11-2 to TRBJ1-6; D is ambiguous. The CDR3 is 13 residues long. The germline CDR1 and CDR2 sequences are SGHAT and FQNNGV. Trimming removed 1 base from V and 13 bases from J, with 11 bases in between. CDR3 coding DNA: TGTGCCAGCAGCTTAGCGCTGGACTCGCCCCTCCACTTT. Protein sequence: CASSLALDSPLHF.

This clone showed up just a few times. The CDR3 DNA follows: TGTGCCAGCAGCGTAGGGAACAGCTTCTCTGGAAACACCATATATTTT. This codes for CASSVGNSFSGNTIYF. The rearrangement joins TRBV9 to TRBJ1-3; no definite D call. Germline CDR1 and CDR2: SGDLS and YYNGEE. The germline V and J ends were trimmed by 0 bases and 0 bases, with 10 bases remaining between them. The CDR3 totals 16 residues. Using reference TRBV9 and TRBJ1-3 for the parts outside the CDR3, the full variable domain is DSGVTQTPKHLITATGQRVTLRCSPRSGDLSVYWYQQSLDQGLQFLIQYYNGEERAKGNILERFSAQQFPDLHSELNLSSLELGDSALYFCASSVGNSFSGNTIYFGEGSWLTVV.

This clone has just a few counts. The chain combines TRBV5-1 with TRBJ2-7; D might be TRBD2 (5 bases). The V end was cut by 7 bases, the J end by 4 bases, with 18 bases between. This CDR3 is built from 14 residues. Germline V CDR1 and CDR2: SGHRS, YFSETQ. The CDR3: CASRPGSQDYEQYF. CDR3 sequence (DNA): TGCGCCAGCCGACCGGGATCGCAAGATTACGAGCAGTACTTC.